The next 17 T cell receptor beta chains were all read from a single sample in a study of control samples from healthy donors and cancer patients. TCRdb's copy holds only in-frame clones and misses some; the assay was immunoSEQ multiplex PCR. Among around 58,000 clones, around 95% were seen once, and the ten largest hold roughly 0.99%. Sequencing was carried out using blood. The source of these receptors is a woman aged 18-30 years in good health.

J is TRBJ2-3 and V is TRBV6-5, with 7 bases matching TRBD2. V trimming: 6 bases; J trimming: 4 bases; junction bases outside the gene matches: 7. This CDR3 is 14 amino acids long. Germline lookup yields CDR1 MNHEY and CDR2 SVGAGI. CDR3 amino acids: CASRSGDEADTQYF. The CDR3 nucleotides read TGTGCCAGCAGAAGCGGGGATGAAGCAGATACGCAGTATTTT.

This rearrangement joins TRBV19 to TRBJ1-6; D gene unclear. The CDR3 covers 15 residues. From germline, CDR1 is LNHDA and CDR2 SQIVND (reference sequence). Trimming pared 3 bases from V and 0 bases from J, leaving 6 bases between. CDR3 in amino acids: CASSIPSSYNSPLHF. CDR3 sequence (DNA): TGTGCCAGTAGTATCCCGAGCTCCTATAATTCACCCCTCCACTTT.

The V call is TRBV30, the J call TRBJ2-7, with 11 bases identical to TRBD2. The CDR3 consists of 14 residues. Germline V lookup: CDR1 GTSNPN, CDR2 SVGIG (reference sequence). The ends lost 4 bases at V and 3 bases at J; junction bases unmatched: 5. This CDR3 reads CAWTLAGGFYEQYF. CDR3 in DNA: TGTGCCTGGACCTTAGCGGGGGGGTTCTACGAGCAGTACTTC. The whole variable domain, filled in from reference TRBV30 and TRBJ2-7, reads SQTIHQWPATLVQPVGSPLSLECTVEGTSNPNLYWYRQAAGRGLQLLFYSVGIGQISSEVPQNLSASRPQDRQFILSSKKLLLSDSGFYLCAWTLAGGFYEQYFGPGTRLTVT.

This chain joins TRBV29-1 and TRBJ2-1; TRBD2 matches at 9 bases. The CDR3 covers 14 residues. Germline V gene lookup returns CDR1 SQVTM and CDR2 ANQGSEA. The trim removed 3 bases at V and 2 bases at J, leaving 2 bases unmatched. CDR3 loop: CSVEGGGAYNEQFF. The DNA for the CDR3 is TGCAGCGTTGAGGGCGGGGGGGCCTACAATGAGCAGTTCTTC.

The CDR3 region has the DNA TGTGCCAGCAGTTACTCGGCAGGGGCCTGGGGCTACACCTTC. Amino acids: CASSYSAGAWGYTF. The chain carries TRBV6-5 and TRBJ1-2; tentative D call: TRBD1 (6 bases). This CDR3 is built from 14 residues. Looked up from germline, CDR1 is MNHEY and CDR2 is SVGAGI. Trimming took 0 bases from V and 8 from J, leaving 13 bases between them.

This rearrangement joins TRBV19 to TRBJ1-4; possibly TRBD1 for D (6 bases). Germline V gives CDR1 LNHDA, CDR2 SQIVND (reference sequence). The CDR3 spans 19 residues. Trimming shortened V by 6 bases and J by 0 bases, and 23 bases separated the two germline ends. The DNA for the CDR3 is TGTGCCAGTAGGATCAGGGGCGACCTGCGAATTGCAACTAATGAAAAACTGTTTTTT. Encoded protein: CASRIRGDLRIATNEKLFF.

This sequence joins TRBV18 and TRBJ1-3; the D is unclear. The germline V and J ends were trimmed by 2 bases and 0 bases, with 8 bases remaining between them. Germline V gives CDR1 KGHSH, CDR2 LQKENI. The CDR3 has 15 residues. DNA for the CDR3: TGTGCCAGCTCACCATTACAGAGCTCTGGAAACACCATATATTTT. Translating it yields CASSPLQSSGNTIYF.

CDR3 DNA: TGTGCCAGCAGTTACTCAGGCAGCAGGGCTAATTCACCCCTCCACTTT. Translated: CASSYSGSRANSPLHF. This chain joins TRBV6-5 and TRBJ1-6; D perhaps matches TRBD1 (5 bases). V lost 0 bases and J 6 bases, leaving 12 bases between the germline ends. The CDR3 contains 16 residues. Germline V lookup: CDR1 MNHEY, CDR2 SVGAGI.

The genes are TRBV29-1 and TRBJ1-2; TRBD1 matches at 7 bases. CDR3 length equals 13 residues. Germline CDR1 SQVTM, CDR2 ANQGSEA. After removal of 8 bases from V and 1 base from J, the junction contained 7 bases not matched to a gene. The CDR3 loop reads CSTDWDSNYGYTF. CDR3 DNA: TGCAGCACTGACTGGGACAGTAACTATGGCTACACCTTC.

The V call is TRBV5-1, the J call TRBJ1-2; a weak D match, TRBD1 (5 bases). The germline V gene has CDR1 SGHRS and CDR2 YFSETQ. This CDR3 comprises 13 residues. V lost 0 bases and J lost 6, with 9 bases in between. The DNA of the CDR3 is TGCGCCAGCAGCTTGGCCGGGGGTGATGGCTACACCTTC. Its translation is CASSLAGGDGYTF.

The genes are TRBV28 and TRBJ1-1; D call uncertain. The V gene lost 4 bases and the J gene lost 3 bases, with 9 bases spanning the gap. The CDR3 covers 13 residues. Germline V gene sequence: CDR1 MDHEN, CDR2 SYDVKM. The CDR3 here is CASSSWTYTEAFF. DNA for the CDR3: TGTGCCAGCAGTTCTTGGACCTACACTGAAGCTTTCTTT.

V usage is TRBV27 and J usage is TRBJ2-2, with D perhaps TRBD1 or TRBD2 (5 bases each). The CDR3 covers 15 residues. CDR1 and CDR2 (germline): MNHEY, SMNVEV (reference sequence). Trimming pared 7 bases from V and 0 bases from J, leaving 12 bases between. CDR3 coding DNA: TGTGCCAGCACCCTGGGACGGACGAACACCGGGGAGCTGTTTTTT. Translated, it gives CASTLGRTNTGELFF.

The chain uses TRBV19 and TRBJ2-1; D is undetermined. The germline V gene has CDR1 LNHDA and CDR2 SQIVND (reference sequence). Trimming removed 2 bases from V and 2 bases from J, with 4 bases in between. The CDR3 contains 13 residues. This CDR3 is CASSISTYNEQFF. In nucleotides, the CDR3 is TGTGCCAGTAGTATAAGTACCTACAATGAGCAGTTCTTC.

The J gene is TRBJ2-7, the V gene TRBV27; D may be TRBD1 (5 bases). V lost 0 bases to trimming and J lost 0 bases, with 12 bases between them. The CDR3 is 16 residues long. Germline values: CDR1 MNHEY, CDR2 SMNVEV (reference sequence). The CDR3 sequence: CASSLSGLRSSYEQYF. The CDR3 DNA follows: TGTGCCAGCAGTTTATCGGGGCTCAGGAGCTCCTACGAGCAGTACTTC.

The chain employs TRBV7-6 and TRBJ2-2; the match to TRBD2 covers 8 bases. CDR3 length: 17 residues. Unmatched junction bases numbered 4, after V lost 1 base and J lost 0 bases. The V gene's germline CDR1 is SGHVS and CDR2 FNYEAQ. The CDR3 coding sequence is TGTGCCAGCAGCTTAGTGCGCGGGGGGACGAACACCGGGGAGCTGTTTTTT. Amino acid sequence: CASSLVRGGTNTGELFF.

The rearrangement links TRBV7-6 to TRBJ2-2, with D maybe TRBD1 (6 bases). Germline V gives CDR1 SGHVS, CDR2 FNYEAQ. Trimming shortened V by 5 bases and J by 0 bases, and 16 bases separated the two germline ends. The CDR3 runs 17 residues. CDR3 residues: CASSVPRDTSNTGELFF. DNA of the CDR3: TGTGCCAGCAGCGTCCCTAGGGACACTTCGAACACCGGGGAGCTGTTTTTT. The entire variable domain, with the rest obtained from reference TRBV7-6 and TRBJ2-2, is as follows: GAGVSQSPRYKVTKRGQDVALRCDPISGHVSLYWYRQALGQGPEFLTYFNYEAQQDKSGLPNDRFSAERPEGSISTLTIQRTEQRDSAMYRCASSVPRDTSNTGELFFGEGSRLTVL.

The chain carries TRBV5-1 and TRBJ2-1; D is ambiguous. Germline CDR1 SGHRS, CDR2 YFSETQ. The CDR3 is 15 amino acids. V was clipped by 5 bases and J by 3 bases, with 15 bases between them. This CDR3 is CASRVGEAIYNEQFF. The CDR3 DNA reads TGCGCCAGCAGGGTAGGTGAAGCCATCTACAATGAGCAGTTCTTC.